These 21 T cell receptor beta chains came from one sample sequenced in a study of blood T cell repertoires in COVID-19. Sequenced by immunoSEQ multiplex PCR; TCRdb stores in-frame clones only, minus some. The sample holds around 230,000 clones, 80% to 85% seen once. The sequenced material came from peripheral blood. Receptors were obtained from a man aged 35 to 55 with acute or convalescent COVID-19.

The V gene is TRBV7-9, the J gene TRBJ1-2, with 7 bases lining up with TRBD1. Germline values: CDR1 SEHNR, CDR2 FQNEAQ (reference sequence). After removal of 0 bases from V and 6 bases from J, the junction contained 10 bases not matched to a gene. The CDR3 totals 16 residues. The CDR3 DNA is TGTGCCAGCAGCTTAGCCGGGGGACAGTCTGTCCATGGCTACACCTTC. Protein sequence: CASSLAGGQSVHGYTF.

For the CDR3, the DNA is TGCGCCAGCAGCCAGGGGGGGAACACTGAAGCTTTCTTT. Its translation is CASSQGGNTEAFF. This chain connects TRBV4-1 to TRBJ1-1, with a possible D match to TRBD1 (5 bases). CDR3 length equals 13 residues. Germline assignment: CDR1 MGHRA and CDR2 YSYEKL. Trimming removed 3 bases at V and 1 base at J, with 6 bases between.

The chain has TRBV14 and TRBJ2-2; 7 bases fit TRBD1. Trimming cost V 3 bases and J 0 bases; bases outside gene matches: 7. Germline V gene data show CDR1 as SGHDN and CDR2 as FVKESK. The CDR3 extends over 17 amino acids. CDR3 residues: CASSHSGQFANTGELFF. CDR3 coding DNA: TGTGCCAGCAGCCATTCGGGACAGTTCGCGAACACCGGGGAGCTGTTTTTT.

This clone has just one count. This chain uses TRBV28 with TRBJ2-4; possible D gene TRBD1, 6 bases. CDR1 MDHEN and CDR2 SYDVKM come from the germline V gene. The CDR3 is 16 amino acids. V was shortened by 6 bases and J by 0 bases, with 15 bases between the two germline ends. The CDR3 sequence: CASSRTDLLAKNIQYF. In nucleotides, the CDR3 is TGTGCCAGCAGCCGGACAGACCTTCTAGCCAAAAACATTCAGTACTTC. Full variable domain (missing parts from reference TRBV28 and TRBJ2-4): DVKVTQSSRYLVKRTGEKVFLECVQDMDHENMFWYRQDPGLGLRLIYFSYDVKMKEKGDIPEGYSVSREKKERFSLILESASTNQTSMYLCASSRTDLLAKNIQYFGAGTRLSVL.

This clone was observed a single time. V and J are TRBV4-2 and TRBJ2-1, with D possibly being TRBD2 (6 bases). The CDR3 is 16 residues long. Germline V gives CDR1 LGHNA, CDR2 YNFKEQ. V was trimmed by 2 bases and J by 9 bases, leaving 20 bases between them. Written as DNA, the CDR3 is TGTGCCAGCAGCCAAAGCGCGGCGGGAAGAACTAGTGAGCAGTTCTTC. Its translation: CASSQSAAGRTSEQFF.

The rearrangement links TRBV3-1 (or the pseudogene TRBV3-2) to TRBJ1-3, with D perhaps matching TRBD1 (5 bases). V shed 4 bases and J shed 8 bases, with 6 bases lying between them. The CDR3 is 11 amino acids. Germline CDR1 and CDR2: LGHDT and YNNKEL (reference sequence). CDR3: CASSPGDTIYF. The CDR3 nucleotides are TGTGCCAGCAGCCCGGGGGACACCATATATTTT.

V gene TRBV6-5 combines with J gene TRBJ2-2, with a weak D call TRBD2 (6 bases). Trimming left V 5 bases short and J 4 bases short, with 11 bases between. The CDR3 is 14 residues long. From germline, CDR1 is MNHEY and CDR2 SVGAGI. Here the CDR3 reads CASSLAQGTGELFF. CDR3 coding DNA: TGTGCCAGCAGTCTAGCGCAGGGCACCGGGGAGCTGTTTTTT.

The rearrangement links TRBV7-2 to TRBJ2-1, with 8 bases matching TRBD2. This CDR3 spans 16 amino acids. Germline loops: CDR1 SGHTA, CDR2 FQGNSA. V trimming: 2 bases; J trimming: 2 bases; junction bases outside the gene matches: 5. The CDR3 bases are TGTGCCAGCAGCTTATCCAGCGGGAGTCCCTACAATGAGCAGTTCTTC. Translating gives CASSLSSGSPYNEQFF.

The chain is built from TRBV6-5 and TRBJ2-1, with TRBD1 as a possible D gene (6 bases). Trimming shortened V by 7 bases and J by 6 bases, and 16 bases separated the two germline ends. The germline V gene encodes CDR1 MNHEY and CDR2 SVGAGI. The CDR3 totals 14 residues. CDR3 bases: TGTGCCAGCATCAGGGGCCCCACGGGCAATGAGCAGTTCTTC. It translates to CASIRGPTGNEQFF.

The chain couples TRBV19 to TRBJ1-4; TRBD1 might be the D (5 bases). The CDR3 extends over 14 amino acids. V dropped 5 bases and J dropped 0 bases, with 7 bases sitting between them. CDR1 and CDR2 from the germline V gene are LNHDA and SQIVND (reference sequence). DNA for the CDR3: TGTGCCAGTAGTGCGACAGCAACTAATGAAAAACTGTTTTTT. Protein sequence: CASSATATNEKLFF.

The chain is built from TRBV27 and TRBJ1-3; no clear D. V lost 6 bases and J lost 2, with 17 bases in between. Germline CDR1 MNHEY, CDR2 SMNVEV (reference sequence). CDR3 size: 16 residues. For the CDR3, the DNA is TGTGCCAGCAGGCCGACATTTCTGGGTGCTGGAAACACCATATATTTT. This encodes CASRPTFLGAGNTIYF.

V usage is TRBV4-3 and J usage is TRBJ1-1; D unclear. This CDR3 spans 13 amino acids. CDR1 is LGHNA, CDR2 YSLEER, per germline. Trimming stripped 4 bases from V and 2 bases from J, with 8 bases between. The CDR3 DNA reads TGCGCCAGCAGCCGAGAGCGCAACACTGAAGCTTTCTTT. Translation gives CASSRERNTEAFF.

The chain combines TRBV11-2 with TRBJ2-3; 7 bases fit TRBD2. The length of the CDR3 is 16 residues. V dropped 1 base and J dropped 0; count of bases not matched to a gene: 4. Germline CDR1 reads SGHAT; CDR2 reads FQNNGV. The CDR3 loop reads CASSLGERDSTDTQYF. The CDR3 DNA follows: TGTGCCAGCAGCTTAGGCGAGCGGGATAGCACAGATACGCAGTATTTT.

The CDR3 nucleotides read TGTGCCAGCAGTGACCGTGGCGGGGAGAAGGCTGAAGCTTTCTTT. Encoded protein: CASSDRGGEKAEAFF. The chain joins TRBV6-2 or TRBV6-3 to TRBJ1-1; D unclear. The CDR3 runs 15 residues. The germline V gene has CDR1 MNHEY and CDR2 SVGEGT. The V and J ends lost 5 bases and 6 bases respectively, with 19 bases between them.

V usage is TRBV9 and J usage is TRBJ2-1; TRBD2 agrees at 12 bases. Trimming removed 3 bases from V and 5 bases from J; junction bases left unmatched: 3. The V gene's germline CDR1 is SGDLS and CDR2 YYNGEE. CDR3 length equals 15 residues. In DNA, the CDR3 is TGTGCCAGCAGCGGACTAGCGGGAGTCGACAATGAGCAGTTCTTC. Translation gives CASSGLAGVDNEQFF. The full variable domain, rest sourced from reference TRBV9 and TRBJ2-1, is DSGVTQTPKHLITATGQRVTLRCSPRSGDLSVYWYQQSLDQGLQFLIQYYNGEERAKGNILERFSAQQFPDLHSELNLSSLELGDSALYFCASSGLAGVDNEQFFGPGTRLTVL.

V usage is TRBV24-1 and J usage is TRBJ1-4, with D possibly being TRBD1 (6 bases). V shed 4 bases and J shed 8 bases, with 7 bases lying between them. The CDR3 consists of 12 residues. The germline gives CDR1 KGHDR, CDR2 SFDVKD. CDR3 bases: TGTGCCACCAGTGAGACAGGCGAAAAACTGTTTTTT. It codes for CATSETGEKLFF.

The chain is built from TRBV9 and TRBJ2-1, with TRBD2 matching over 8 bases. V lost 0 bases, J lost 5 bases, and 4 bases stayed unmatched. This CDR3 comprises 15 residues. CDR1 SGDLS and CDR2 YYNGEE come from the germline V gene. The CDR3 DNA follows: TGTGCCAGCAGCGTAGAGGCTAGCGGGCACAATGAGCAGTTCTTC. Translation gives CASSVEASGHNEQFF.

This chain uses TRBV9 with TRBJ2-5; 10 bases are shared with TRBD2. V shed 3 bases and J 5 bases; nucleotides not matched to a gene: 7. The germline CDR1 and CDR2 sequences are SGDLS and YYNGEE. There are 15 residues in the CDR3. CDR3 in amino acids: CASSGSGGPWETQYF. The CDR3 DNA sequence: TGTGCCAGCAGCGGTAGCGGGGGGCCGTGGGAGACCCAGTACTTC.

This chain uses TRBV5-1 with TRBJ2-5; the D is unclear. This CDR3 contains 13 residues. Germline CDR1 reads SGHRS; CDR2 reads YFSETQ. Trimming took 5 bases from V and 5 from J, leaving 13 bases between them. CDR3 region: CASSNRVGETQYF. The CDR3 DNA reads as TGCGCCAGCAGTAACCGGGTTGGGGAGACCCAGTACTTC.

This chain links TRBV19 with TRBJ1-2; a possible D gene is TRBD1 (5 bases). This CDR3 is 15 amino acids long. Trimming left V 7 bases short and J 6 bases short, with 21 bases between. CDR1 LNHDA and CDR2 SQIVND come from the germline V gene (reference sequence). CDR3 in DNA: TGTGCCAGTACCATATGGGGCGGCAGTAATGATGGCTACACCTTC. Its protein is CASTIWGGSNDGYTF.

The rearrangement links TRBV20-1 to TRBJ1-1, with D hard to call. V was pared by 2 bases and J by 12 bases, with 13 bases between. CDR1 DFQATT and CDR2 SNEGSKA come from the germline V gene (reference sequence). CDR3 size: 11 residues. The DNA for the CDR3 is TGCAGTGCTAGAAAAACTCGAGGGTCTTTCTTT. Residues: CSARKTRGSFF.